Listed below are T cell receptor beta chains from one sample, sequenced in a study of T cells in Graves' hyperthyroidism and ophthalmopathy. TCRdb independently ran MiXCR on the multiplex PCR reads; one entry per CDR3 protein. Here the sample spans hundreds of thousands of distinct CDR3 sequences, around 13% being singletons. Input material: blood. The receptors originated from a woman aged 45-65 years with Graves' ophthalmopathy. CDR3s include the opening cysteine and the closing phenylalanine or tryptophan. Each record gives: D gene, J gene, clone size, V gene, CDR3 protein, CDR3 DNA. D genes are given only for firm matches. Part of the rows lack a size; the others show once, few, many or a class for expanded clones.

>TRBD1|TRBJ1-1|many|TRBV19
CASSLDQGQKNTEAFF
TGTGCCAGTAGTCTCGATCAGGGACAGAAGAACACTGAAGCTTTCTTT
>TRBD2|TRBJ2-1|.|TRBV28
CASIPGGEGNNEQFF
TGTGCCAGCATCCCCGGGGGGGAAGGAAACAATGAGCAGTTCTTC
>.|TRBJ1-5|many|TRBV20-1
CSAPSPGGQPQHF
TGCAGTGCTCCCTCTCCAGGTGGGCAGCCCCAGCATTTT
>.|TRBJ1-5|.|TRBV18
CASSPSNSNQPQHF
TGTGCCAGCTCACCAAGCAATAGCAATCAGCCCCAGCATTTT
>TRBD2|TRBJ2-2|few|TRBV6-1
CASSMTSGLHRSGELFF
TGTGCCAGCAGCATGACTAGCGGCTTACACCGGTCCGGGGAGCTGTTTTTT
>.|TRBJ2-6|few|TRBV12-3/TRBV12-4
CASSPLAGPGANVLTF
TGTGCCAGCAGCCCCTTAGCAGGGCCTGGGGCCAACGTCCTGACTTTC
>TRBD2|TRBJ2-1|many|TRBV20-1
CSARSSGRTPYNEQFF
TGCAGTGCTAGATCTAGCGGGAGGACCCCCTACAATGAGCAGTTCTTC
>TRBD2|TRBJ2-3|many|TRBV20-1
CSATPGTSRSDTQYF
TGCAGTGCTACCCCGGGGACTAGCCGTTCAGATACGCAGTATTTT
>.|TRBJ2-7|many|TRBV5-1
CASSPEASPGYEQYF
TGCGCCAGCAGCCCGGAGGCCTCTCCGGGGTACGAGCAGTACTTC
>TRBD1|TRBJ2-3|many|TRBV7-8
CASSFTGGADTQYF
TGTGCCAGCAGCTTTACAGGGGGCGCAGATACGCAGTATTTT
>.|TRBJ1-2|.|TRBV28
CASSSTSTYGYTF
TGTGCCAGCAGTTCGACGTCTACCTATGGCTACACCTTC
>TRBD1|TRBJ1-6|few|TRBV20-1
CSARARGYNSPLHF
TGCAGTGCTAGAGCCAGGGGGTACAATTCACCCCTCCACTTT
>.|TRBJ1-5|many|TRBV5-8
CASSKDRFSNQPQHF
TGTGCCAGCAGTAAAGACAGGTTTTCCAATCAGCCCCAGCATTTT
>.|TRBJ2-3|many|TRBV7-8
CASSLGQASDTQYF
TGTGCCAGCAGCTTAGGCCAGGCTTCAGATACGCAGTATTTT
>TRBD1|TRBJ1-5|few|TRBV27
CASSFGQGYNQPQHF
TGTGCCAGCAGTTTCGGACAGGGGTACAATCAGCCCCAGCATTTT